Shown below are 6 T cell receptor beta chains from a single sample sequenced in a study of cytomegalovirus exposure and HLA in healthy donors. A multiplex PCR was run with 60 Vbeta primers and 13 Jbeta primers. The repertoire was sequenced with immunoSEQ multiplex PCR; TCRdb's copy has only in-frame clones and lacks some. The profile shows more than 150,000 clones, more than 65% of them singletons. Sequencing was performed on PBMCs. Receptors originate from a girl aged 2 to 10 in good health and CMV-seropositive.

This clone was seen a handful of times. The same CDR3 also results from other DNA sequences found in this sample. The CDR3 DNA reads TGCGCCAGCAGCTTGGGAACAGGGGATACGCAGTATTTT. This sequence encodes CASSLGTGDTQYF. The chain combines TRBV5-1 with TRBJ2-3, with D possibly matching TRBD1 (6 bases). With 0 bases removed from V and 6 bases from J, the gap between germline ends came to 8 bases. CDR1 and CDR2 (germline): SGHRS, YFSETQ. CDR3 length: 13 residues.

This clone was seen only a few times. This chain links TRBV6-1 with TRBJ2-7; TRBD1 matches 7 bases. The CDR3 has 14 residues. J gave up 3 bases and V 4 bases, and 6 bases lay outside the gene matches. Germline CDR1 MNHNS, CDR2 SASEGT. CDR3 amino acids: CASSGDSLYYEQYF. The CDR3 DNA follows: TGTGCCAGCAGTGGGGACAGTCTATACTACGAGCAGTACTTC.

The chain is built from TRBV7-6 and TRBJ2-5, with D possibly being TRBD1 (6 bases). Gene TRBJ2-7 matches the end of the DNA better, so the J call may be wrong. Germline V gene lookup returns CDR1 SGHVS and CDR2 FNYEAQ. This CDR3 spans 16 amino acids. The CDR3 nucleotides are TGTGCCAGCAGCCCTGGTACAGGGCTCCTCTCCTACGAGCAGTACTTC. It codes for CASSPGTGLLSYEQYF.

This sequence joins TRBV19 and TRBJ1-2; a weak D match, TRBD1 (5 bases). CDR3 length equals 13 residues. Trimming shortened V by 9 bases and J by 8 bases, and 19 bases separated the two germline ends. Germline CDR1 and CDR2: LNHDA and SQIVND (reference sequence). This chain's CDR3 is CASPRWQGMGYTF. The CDR3 region has the DNA TGTGCCAGCCCAAGGTGGCAGGGAATGGGCTACACCTTC.

The chain recombines TRBV27 with TRBJ2-1; tentative D call: TRBD2 (6 bases). V gave up 4 bases and J gave up 9 bases, with 31 bases separating them. This CDR3 is 19 amino acids long. CDR1 and CDR2 from the germline V gene are MNHEY and SMNVEV (reference sequence). The CDR3 bases are TGTGCCAGCAGTTCCCCCAAACGGGAGAGCCTAACCGGTACAATTGAGCAGTTCTTC. Protein product: CASSSPKRESLTGTIEQFF.

This chain joins TRBV19 and TRBJ2-7; the D is unclear. Germline lookup yields CDR1 LNHDA and CDR2 SQIVND (reference sequence). Trimming took 3 bases from V and 0 from J, leaving 6 bases between them. This CDR3 is 13 amino acids long. DNA for the CDR3: TGTGCCAGTAGTATCTCACTCTCCTACGAGCAGTACTTC. Translating it yields CASSISLSYEQYF.